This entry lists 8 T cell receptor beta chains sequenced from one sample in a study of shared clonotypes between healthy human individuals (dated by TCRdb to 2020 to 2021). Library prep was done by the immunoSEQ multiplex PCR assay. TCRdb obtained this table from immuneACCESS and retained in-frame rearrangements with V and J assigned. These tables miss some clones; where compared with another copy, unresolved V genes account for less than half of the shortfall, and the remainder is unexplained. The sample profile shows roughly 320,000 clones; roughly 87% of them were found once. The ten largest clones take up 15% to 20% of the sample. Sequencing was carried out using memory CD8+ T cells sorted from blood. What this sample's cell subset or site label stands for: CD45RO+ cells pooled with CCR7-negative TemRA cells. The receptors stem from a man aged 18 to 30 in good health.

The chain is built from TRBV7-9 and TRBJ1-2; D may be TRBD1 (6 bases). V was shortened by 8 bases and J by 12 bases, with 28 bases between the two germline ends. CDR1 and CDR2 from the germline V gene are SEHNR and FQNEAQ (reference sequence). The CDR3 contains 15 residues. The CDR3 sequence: CASESDDAGTLLDTF. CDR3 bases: TGTGCCAGCGAATCGGATGATGCCGGGACACTTTTAGACACCTTC.

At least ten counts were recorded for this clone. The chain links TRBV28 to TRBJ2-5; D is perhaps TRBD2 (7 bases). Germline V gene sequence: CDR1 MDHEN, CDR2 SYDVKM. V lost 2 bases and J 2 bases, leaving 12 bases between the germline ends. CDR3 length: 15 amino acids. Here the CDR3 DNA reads TGTGCCAGCAGTTTACTAGGGGGGGTACAAGAGACCCAGTACTTC. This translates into CASSLLGGVQETQYF.

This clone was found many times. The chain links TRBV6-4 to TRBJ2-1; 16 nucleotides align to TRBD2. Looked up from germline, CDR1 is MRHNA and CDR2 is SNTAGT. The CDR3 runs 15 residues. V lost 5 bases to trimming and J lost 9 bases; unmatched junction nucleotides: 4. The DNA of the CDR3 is TGTGCCAGCAGTTCCGGGACTAGCGGGGGGGCTGAGCAGTTCTTC. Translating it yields CASSSGTSGGAEQFF.

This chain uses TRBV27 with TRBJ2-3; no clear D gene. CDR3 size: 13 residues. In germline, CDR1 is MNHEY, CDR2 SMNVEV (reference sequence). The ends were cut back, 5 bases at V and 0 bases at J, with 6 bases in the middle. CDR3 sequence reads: CASSPYSTDTQYF. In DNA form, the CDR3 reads TGTGCCAGCAGTCCATATAGCACAGATACGCAGTATTTT.

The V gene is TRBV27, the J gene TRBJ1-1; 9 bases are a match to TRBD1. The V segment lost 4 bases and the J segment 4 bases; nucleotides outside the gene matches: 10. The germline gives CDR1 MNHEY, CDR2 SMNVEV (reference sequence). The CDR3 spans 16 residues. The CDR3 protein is CASSYRGRSVGTEAFF. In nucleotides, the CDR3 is TGTGCCAGCAGTTACAGGGGGCGCAGTGTGGGCACTGAAGCTTTCTTT.

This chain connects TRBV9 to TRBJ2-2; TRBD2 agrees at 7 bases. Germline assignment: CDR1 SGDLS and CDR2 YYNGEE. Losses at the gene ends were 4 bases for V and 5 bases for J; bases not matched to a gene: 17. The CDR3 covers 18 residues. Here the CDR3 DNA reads TGTGCCAGCAGCCCTTACCCTTGGGAGGGAGTCCGAACCGGGGAGCTGTTTTTT. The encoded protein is CASSPYPWEGVRTGELFF.

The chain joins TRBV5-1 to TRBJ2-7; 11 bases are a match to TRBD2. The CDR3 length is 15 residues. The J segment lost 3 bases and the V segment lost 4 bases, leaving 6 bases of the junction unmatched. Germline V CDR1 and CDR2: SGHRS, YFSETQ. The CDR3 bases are TGCGCCAGCAGCCCCACTAGCGGGAGCATCTACGAGCAGTACTTC. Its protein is CASSPTSGSIYEQYF.

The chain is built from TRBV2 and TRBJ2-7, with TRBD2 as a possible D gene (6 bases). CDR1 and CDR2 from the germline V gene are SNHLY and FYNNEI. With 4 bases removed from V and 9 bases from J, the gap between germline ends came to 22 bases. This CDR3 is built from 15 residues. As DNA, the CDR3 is TGTGCCAGCAGTGGGAGTAGCGGCCCAGTTGGGGGGCAGTACTTC. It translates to CASSGSSGPVGGQYF.